A single sample gave rise to the 25 T cell receptor beta chains below, sequenced in a study of technical replicates of blood from a few donors. Assay used: immunoSEQ multiplex PCR; TCRdb lists only in-frame clones, some missing. The table has roughly 61,000 clones, roughly 97% seen once. The sequenced material came from T cells isolated from PBMCs. Receptors originate from a human donor in good health.

The chain links TRBV29-1 to TRBJ2-5; TRBD1 aligns across 9 bases. CDR1 and CDR2 from the germline V gene are SQVTM and ANQGSEA. Germline trimming cut 2 bases from V and 4 bases from J; bases unmatched to any gene: 5. This CDR3 comprises 14 residues. The CDR3 sequence: CSVEPQGAGETQYF. The CDR3 nucleotides read TGCAGCGTTGAACCACAGGGGGCGGGAGAGACCCAGTACTTC.

This chain connects TRBV30 to TRBJ1-3, with D unresolved. CDR3 length equals 12 residues. The germline V and J ends were trimmed by 3 bases and 0 bases, with 3 bases remaining between them. Germline V CDR1 and CDR2: GTSNPN, SVGIG (reference sequence). The CDR3 protein is CAWSSSGNTIYF. The CDR3 bases are TGTGCCTGGAGCAGCTCTGGAAACACCATATATTTT. The variable domain in full, completed from reference TRBV30 and TRBJ1-3, reads SQTIHQWPATLVQPVGSPLSLECTVEGTSNPNLYWYRQAAGRGLQLLFYSVGIGQISSEVPQNLSASRPQDRQFILSSKKLLLSDSGFYLCAWSSSGNTIYFGEGSWLTVV.

The genes are TRBV7-8 and TRBJ2-7; TRBD1 aligns across 8 bases. CDR3 length: 17 amino acids. Germline V gene sequence: CDR1 SGHVS, CDR2 FQNEAQ. V lost 2 bases and J lost 4; bases outside the gene matches: 13. The DNA for the CDR3 is TGTGCCAGCAGCTTACCGGGCAGGGGGCCCGGACTATACGAGCAGTACTTC. Translated, it gives CASSLPGRGPGLYEQYF.

The DNA for the CDR3 is TGTGCCAGTAGCCAACGTACGGCCGGGGAGCTGTTTTTT. This codes for CASSQRTAGELFF. The chain employs TRBV19 and TRBJ2-2; D is ambiguous. In germline, CDR1 is LNHDA, CDR2 SQIVND (reference sequence). CDR3 length equals 13 residues. The ends were cut back, 6 bases at V and 6 bases at J, with 11 bases in the middle.

The V gene is TRBV7-9, the J gene TRBJ2-1; TRBD1 matches at 12 bases. The CDR3 consists of 14 residues. The V gene's germline CDR1 is SEHNR and CDR2 FQNEAQ (reference sequence). The J segment lost 9 bases and the V segment lost 5 bases, leaving 5 bases of the junction unmatched. The CDR3 loop reads CASSPGTGGGEQFF. CDR3 coding DNA: TGTGCCAGCAGCCCCGGGACAGGGGGCGGTGAGCAGTTCTTC.

The chain employs TRBV10-1 and TRBJ1-6; D is undetermined. Trimming took 4 bases from V and 7 from J, leaving 11 bases between them. The CDR3 extends over 14 amino acids. CDR1 is WNHNN, CDR2 SYGVQD, per germline (reference sequence). This chain's CDR3 is CASSAATGNSPLHF. DNA for the CDR3: TGCGCCAGCAGTGCCGCGACCGGGAATTCACCCCTCCACTTT.

The chain has TRBV5-1 and TRBJ1-1; 8 bases map to TRBD1. CDR3 length: 14 residues. Germline CDR1 is SGHRS and CDR2 is YFSETQ. Germline trimming cut 4 bases from V and 5 bases from J; bases unmatched to any gene: 7. The CDR3: CASSGMTGATEAFF. The CDR3 DNA reads as TGCGCCAGCAGCGGCATGACAGGGGCGACTGAAGCTTTCTTT. The full variable domain, with the rest looked up from reference TRBV5-1 and TRBJ1-1, is KAGVTQTPRYLIKTRGQQVTLSCSPISGHRSVSWYQQTPGQGLQFLFEYFSETQRNKGNFPGRFSGRQFSNSRSEMNVSTLELGDSALYLCASSGMTGATEAFFGQGTRLTVV.

V is TRBV6-1 and J is TRBJ2-1; TRBD2 might be the D (5 bases). CDR1 MNHNS and CDR2 SASEGT come from the germline V gene. The germline V and J ends were trimmed by 0 bases and 5 bases, with 14 bases remaining between them. The CDR3 extends over 16 amino acids. This chain's CDR3 is CASSEALLESDNEQFF. CDR3 sequence (DNA): TGTGCCAGCAGTGAAGCGCTACTAGAAAGCGACAATGAGCAGTTCTTC.

The rearrangement links TRBV7-8 to TRBJ2-1; TRBD2 agrees at 9 bases. Losses at the gene ends were 5 bases for V and 9 bases for J; bases not matched to a gene: 8. The CDR3 totals 14 residues. Germline V gene sequence: CDR1 SGHVS, CDR2 FQNEAQ. CDR3 amino acids: CASSLGLAGGEQFF. The CDR3 nucleotides are TGTGCCAGCAGCCTGGGACTAGCTGGAGGTGAGCAGTTCTTC. Full variable domain (missing parts from reference TRBV7-8 and TRBJ2-1): GAGVSQSPRYKVAKRGQDVALRCDPISGHVSLFWYQQALGQGPEFLTYFQNEAQLDKSGLPSDRFFAERPEGSVSTLKIQRTQQEDSAVYLCASSLGLAGGEQFFGPGTRLTVL.

The chain employs TRBV6-5 and TRBJ2-5, with 8 bases matching TRBD2. The V gene's germline CDR1 is MNHEY and CDR2 SVGAGI. CDR3 length: 15 residues. The junction had 6 bases not matched to a gene; V was cut back by 5 bases and J by 1 base. CDR3 nucleotide sequence: TGTGCCAGCAGTAGTTCCCTAGCGGGCCAAGAGACCCAGTACTTC. Protein sequence: CASSSSLAGQETQYF.

The genes are TRBV9 and TRBJ2-1; 10 bases are shared with TRBD2. The CDR3 length is 16 residues. The V segment lost 3 bases and the J segment 7 bases; nucleotides outside the gene matches: 10. From germline, CDR1 is SGDLS and CDR2 YYNGEE. In DNA, the CDR3 is TGTGCCAGCAGCGCACCTAGCGGGAGTCCGAATAATGAGCAGTTCTTC. This encodes CASSAPSGSPNNEQFF.

V gene TRBV13 combines with J gene TRBJ1-1; TRBD1 is a possible D gene (5 bases). The CDR3 has 16 amino acids. Trimming left V 2 bases short and J 0 bases short, with 13 bases between. CDR1 is PRHDT, CDR2 FYEKMQ, per germline (reference sequence). The CDR3 loop reads CASSLTPGGVNTEAFF. CDR3 nucleotides: TGTGCCAGCAGCTTAACCCCCGGGGGGGTGAACACTGAAGCTTTCTTT.

The chain carries TRBV10-3 and TRBJ1-1; TRBD1 is a possible D gene (5 bases). V was pared by 8 bases and J by 0 bases, with 10 bases between. Germline V gene data show CDR1 as ENHRY and CDR2 as SYGVKD. The CDR3 consists of 13 residues. Here the CDR3 DNA reads TGTGCCATCGTGTCAGGGTTGAACACTGAAGCTTTCTTT. It yields the protein CAIVSGLNTEAFF.

This chain uses TRBV5-1 with TRBJ1-5, with TRBD1 identical over 8 bases. Germline trimming cut 4 bases from V and 1 base from J; bases unmatched to any gene: 4. Per the germline V gene, CDR1 is SGHRS and CDR2 is YFSETQ. This CDR3 contains 15 residues. Written as DNA, the CDR3 is TGCGCCAGCAGCCCAACAGGGGGGAGCAATCAGCCCCAGCATTTT. It is translated as CASSPTGGSNQPQHF.

The chain recombines TRBV25-1 with TRBJ2-5; weak D call: TRBD1 (6 bases). V gave up 1 base and J gave up 9 bases, with 18 bases separating them. The CDR3 contains 15 residues. Germline V gene data show CDR1 as MGHDK and CDR2 as SYGVNS. The CDR3 nucleotides read TGTGCCAGCAGTGAATTAGCCTCCGGGACATCGTCCCAGTACTTC. Amino acids: CASSELASGTSSQYF.

The V gene is TRBV2, the J gene TRBJ1-1; D is uncertain. V lost 6 bases, J lost 5 bases, and 7 bases lay in between. The CDR3 covers 11 residues. Germline CDR1 is SNHLY and CDR2 is FYNNEI. CDR3 amino acids: CASSRDTEAFF. CDR3 in DNA: TGTGCCAGCAGCCGAGATACTGAAGCTTTCTTT.

This clone was counted once. The V gene is TRBV7-9, the J gene TRBJ1-1, with D maybe TRBD1 (5 bases). Germline V gene sequence: CDR1 SEHNR, CDR2 FQNEAQ (reference sequence). The CDR3 covers 13 residues. Deletions cut 2 bases from V and 1 base from J, with 5 bases between. The CDR3 loop reads CASSLTGNTEAFF. The CDR3 region has the DNA TGTGCCAGCAGCTTAACAGGGAACACTGAAGCTTTCTTT.

The CDR3 loop reads CASSLEGAGGYTF. As DNA, the CDR3 is TGTGCCAGCAGTTTAGAGGGGGCGGGGGGCTACACCTTC. The chain combines TRBV28 with TRBJ1-2; TRBD1 agrees at 7 bases. V gave up 2 bases and J gave up 8 bases; unmatched junction bases: 5. Germline CDR1 and CDR2: MDHEN and SYDVKM. This CDR3 has 13 residues.

The chain is built from TRBV29-1 and TRBJ1-1, with 7 bases identical to TRBD1. V trimming: 3 bases; J trimming: 4 bases; junction bases outside the gene matches: 5. From germline, CDR1 is SQVTM and CDR2 ANQGSEA. The CDR3 consists of 13 residues. The DNA for the CDR3 is TGCAGCGTTGACCATCAGGGGGGCACTGAAGCTTTCTTT. Its protein product is CSVDHQGGTEAFF. Complete variable domain (other parts from reference TRBV29-1 and TRBJ1-1): SAVISQKPSRDICQRGTSLTIQCQVDSQVTMMFWYRQQPGQSLTLIATANQGSEATYESGFVIDKFPISRPNLTFSTLTVSNMSPEDSSIYLCSVDHQGGTEAFFGQGTRLTVV.

The chain employs TRBV4-1 and TRBJ1-2, with D possibly being TRBD1 (5 bases). CDR3 length: 16 residues. Between the trimmed V and J ends, which lost 0 bases and 7 bases, there was a span of 18 bases. The germline gives CDR1 MGHRA, CDR2 YSYEKL. The CDR3 nucleotides are TGCGCCAGCAGCCAAGATCAGCGGGGGTTCGTGTTTGGCTACACCTTC. Translated: CASSQDQRGFVFGYTF.

The rearrangement uses TRBV27 and TRBJ2-3; possible D gene TRBD2, 5 bases. V shed 4 bases and J shed 4 bases, with 15 bases lying between them. CDR1 is MNHEY, CDR2 SMNVEV, per germline (reference sequence). The CDR3 is made up of 15 amino acids. The DNA of the CDR3 is TGTGCCAGCAGTTACAGACCTAGGAGGTCAGATACGCAGTATTTT. Translating gives CASSYRPRRSDTQYF.

This chain connects TRBV12-5 to TRBJ1-4; weak D call: TRBD1 (6 bases). This CDR3 contains 17 residues. Germline assignment: CDR1 LGHNT and CDR2 FRNRAP. V dropped 0 bases and J dropped 6 bases, with 17 bases sitting between them. CDR3 DNA sequence: TGTGCTAGTGGTTTGGTACTTTCCCGACAGGCCGATGAAAAACTGTTTTTT. Amino acid sequence: CASGLVLSRQADEKLFF.

The chain combines TRBV29-1 with TRBJ1-2, with 9 bases aligning to TRBD1. The CDR3 consists of 14 residues. J lost 3 bases, V lost 4 bases, and 6 bases had no gene match. CDR1 and CDR2 (germline): SQVTM, ANQGSEA. The CDR3: CSVGGTGYDYGYTF. As DNA, the CDR3 is TGCAGCGTTGGAGGGACAGGGTATGACTATGGCTACACCTTC.

The chain has TRBV7-6 and TRBJ2-7, with 11 nucleotides matching TRBD2. Germline trimming cut 2 bases from V and 5 bases from J; bases unmatched to any gene: 8. This CDR3 has 16 residues. Germline CDR1 reads SGHVS; CDR2 reads FNYEAQ. The CDR3 DNA sequence: TGTGCCAGCAGCTTATGGAAGGCTAGCGGGGGGAACGAGCAGTACTTC. Translated: CASSLWKASGGNEQYF.

Written as DNA, the CDR3 is TGCAGCGTACCACAGGGGGTTGGCTACACCTTC. Its protein is CSVPQGVGYTF. The gene calls are TRBV29-1 and TRBJ1-2; 8 bases agree with TRBD1. This CDR3 spans 11 amino acids. J gave up 7 bases and V 6 bases, and 4 bases lay outside the gene matches. The V gene's germline CDR1 is SQVTM and CDR2 ANQGSEA.